The 30 T cell receptor beta chains presented below share a single source sample, sequenced in a study of blood T cells in healthy people across ages. Using a J-beta primer mix together with a sample-barcoded 5' primer, a second PCR was run for about 6 to 11 cycles. A single record per CDR3 protein comes from TCRdb applying MiXCR to the 5' RACE reads. The sample records 710,000 or so distinct CDR3 sequences, about 34% being singletons. Sequenced material: blood. The receptor source for this set is a woman aged 80 or over in good health.

This clonotype was picked up a small number of times. A much bigger clone sits one base away, suggesting this may be a read error. The rearrangement uses TRBV7-2 and TRBJ2-5, with 7 bases identical to TRBD2. The CDR3 has 16 amino acids. J lost 11 bases, V lost 6 bases, and 21 bases had no gene match. Germline CDR1 is SGHTA and CDR2 is FQGNSA. The CDR3 is CASSSRGRGTVNEQYF. The CDR3 DNA sequence: TGTGCCAGCAGTTCTAGAGGGAGGGGAACGGTAAATGAGCAGTACTTC.

V and J are TRBV7-8 and TRBJ2-1; TRBD1 matches 12 bases. The CDR3 is 13 residues long. Trimming cost V 5 bases and J 13 bases; bases outside gene matches: 6. Germline CDR1 and CDR2: SGHVS and FQNEAQ. The CDR3 loop reads CASSEGQGAPQFF. CDR3 coding DNA: TGTGCCAGCAGCGAGGGACAGGGGGCTCCCCAGTTCTTC.

This clonotype was observed at least ten times. The chain joins TRBV7-9 to TRBJ1-6, with D unclear. There are 15 residues in the CDR3. The germline CDR1 and CDR2 sequences are SEHNR and FQNEAQ (reference sequence). Trimming removed 5 bases at V and 5 bases at J, with 13 bases between. The CDR3 nucleotides are TGTGCCAGCAGCCCCCAGAGAGGGAATAATTCACCCCTCCACTTT. It codes for CASSPQRGNNSPLHF.

This clonotype has a handful of counts. The chain joins TRBV6-2 or TRBV6-3 to TRBJ1-1; a possible D gene is TRBD1 (5 bases). Trimming took off 5 bases at V and 0 bases at J, with 13 bases between the two ends. From germline, CDR1 is MNHEY and CDR2 SVGEGT. CDR3 length: 15 amino acids. CDR3 region: CASSVLRGLNTEAFF. CDR3 DNA sequence: TGTGCCAGCAGTGTGTTGAGGGGCCTGAACACTGAAGCTTTCTTT.

This clonotype was found many times. The CDR3 bases are TGTGCCAGCAGTTCCCTCAGGACTAGTTTGCAGACCCAGTACTTC. Residues: CASSSLRTSLQTQYF. The J gene is TRBJ2-5, the V gene TRBV6-6; 7 nucleotides align to TRBD2. Looked up from germline, CDR1 is MNHNY and CDR2 is SVGAGI (reference sequence). The V gene end was trimmed by 4 bases and the J gene end by 6 bases; junction bases not matched to a gene: 11. The CDR3 loop spans 15 amino acids.

This clonotype was seen more than once but under ten times. V usage is TRBV30 and J usage is TRBJ1-1; D call uncertain. Germline-derived CDR1 and CDR2 are GTSNPN and SVGIG (reference sequence). The germline V and J ends were trimmed by 3 bases and 1 base, with 9 bases remaining between them. The CDR3 runs 13 residues. Here the CDR3 DNA reads TGTGCCTGGAGGGGAACAGAGAACACTGAAGCTTTCTTT. It yields the protein CAWRGTENTEAFF.

The chain links TRBV7-8 to TRBJ1-4, with 7 bases fitting TRBD1. The CDR3 loop spans 17 amino acids. CDR1 is SGHVS and CDR2 is FQNEAQ in the germline V gene. V trimming: 3 bases; J trimming: 0 bases; junction bases outside the gene matches: 7. The CDR3 reads CASSFLGGTATNEKLFF. CDR3 sequence (DNA): TGTGCCAGCAGCTTCCTCGGGGGGACAGCAACTAATGAAAAACTGTTTTTT.

In its sample, this clonotype was seen a few times. A read error is possible here, since a much larger clone lies one base away. J is TRBJ2-1 and V is TRBV9; D gene unclear. This CDR3 region has 15 residues. The V gene's germline CDR1 is SGDLS and CDR2 YYNGEE. Trimming took 0 bases from V and 5 from J, leaving 12 bases between them. The CDR3 region is CASSVGSKPDNEQFF. The DNA for the CDR3 is TGTGCCAGCAGCGTAGGGAGCAAGCCCGACAATGAGCAGTTCTTC.

The V gene is TRBV7-2, the J gene TRBJ1-4; D possibly corresponds to TRBD1 (5 bases). This CDR3 spans 15 amino acids. With 6 bases removed from V and 8 bases from J, the gap between germline ends came to 19 bases. Germline CDR1 and CDR2: SGHTA and FQGNSA. The CDR3 sequence is CASSHLGPGGEKLFF. In DNA form, the CDR3 reads TGTGCCAGCAGTCACCTGGGGCCAGGAGGGGAAAAACTGTTTTTT.

Regarding this clonotype: This clone may be a read error of a much larger clone one base away. The CDR3 coding sequence is TGTGCCAGCAGATCCCCAGGGGTTTACGAGCAGTTCTTC. It codes for CASRSPGVYEQFF. The chain carries TRBV5-4 and TRBJ2-1; a weak D match, TRBD1 (6 bases). The CDR3 is 13 amino acids. The germline gives CDR1 SGHNT, CDR2 YYREEE (reference sequence). The V end lost 5 bases, the J end lost 10 bases, and 16 bases lay between the germline ends.

This clonotype was counted at least ten times. V usage is TRBV3-1 and J usage is TRBJ2-5, with D possibly matching TRBD2 (7 bases). From germline, CDR1 is LGHDT and CDR2 YNNKEL (reference sequence). Trimming took off 4 bases at V and 5 bases at J, with 14 bases between the two ends. This CDR3 is built from 14 residues. This chain's CDR3 is CASSRRGGGETQYF. The CDR3 nucleotides read TGTGCCAGCAGCCGTAGGGGGGGCGGGGAGACCCAGTACTTC.

This clonotype has a single count. The chain carries TRBV10-3 and TRBJ1-5; no reliable D call. V was shortened by 2 bases and J by 4 bases, with 6 bases between the two germline ends. The CDR3 contains 13 residues. Germline assignment: CDR1 ENHRY and CDR2 SYGVKD. The CDR3 nucleotides are TGTGCCATCAGTGAGGGTCTTAATCAGCCCCAGCATTTT. As protein: CAISEGLNQPQHF.

This clonotype has a handful of counts. The chain couples TRBV3-1 to TRBJ2-7; 8 bases are shared with TRBD2. V dropped 0 bases and J dropped 3; count of bases not matched to a gene: 7. Per germline, CDR1 LGHDT and CDR2 YNNKEL (reference sequence). The CDR3 loop spans 16 amino acids. CDR3 bases: TGTGCCAGCAGCCAAGATCGCGTCGCGGGAGGCTACGAGCAGTACTTC. Its translation: CASSQDRVAGGYEQYF.

About this clonotype itself: A much larger clone differs by one base, so this may be a read error. V and J are TRBV6-6 and TRBJ2-1; 8 nucleotides line up with TRBD1. This CDR3 region has 14 residues. Germline assignment: CDR1 MNHNY and CDR2 SVGAGI (reference sequence). The V gene end was trimmed by 10 bases and the J gene end by 4 bases; junction bases not matched to a gene: 9. As DNA, the CDR3 is TGTGCCAACAGGAAGACAGGGGATTACAATGAGCAGTTCTTC. Protein: CANRKTGDYNEQFF.

In this sample, this clonotype turned up many times. The V gene is TRBV5-1, the J gene TRBJ2-7; no clear D. The CDR3 totals 15 residues. CDR1 and CDR2 from the germline V gene are SGHRS and YFSETQ. V lost 2 bases and J lost 2, with 14 bases in between. This CDR3 is CASSLIGSFPYEQYF. In DNA form, the CDR3 reads TGCGCCAGCAGCTTAATAGGGTCCTTTCCCTACGAGCAGTACTTC.

This clonotype occurred many times. With a much larger clone just one base away, this may be a read error. V usage is TRBV2 and J usage is TRBJ2-1; 7 positions match TRBD1. V lost 6 bases, J lost 8 bases, and 10 bases stayed unmatched. Germline values: CDR1 SNHLY, CDR2 FYNNEI. This CDR3 comprises 14 residues. CDR3 in DNA: TGTGCCAGCAGGGTGAGACAGGGCGCGTATGAGCAGTTCTTC. Its protein product is CASRVRQGAYEQFF.

This clonotype was seen repeatedly, ten times or more. The V gene is TRBV5-1, the J gene TRBJ2-3, with 8 bases lining up with TRBD2. From germline, CDR1 is SGHRS and CDR2 YFSETQ. Losses at the gene ends were 4 bases for V and 4 bases for J; bases not matched to a gene: 17. CDR3 length: 18 residues. DNA of the CDR3: TGCGCCAGCAGCCCCGGGCCAAGGACTAGCCATCTCCCAGATACGCAGTATTTT. Translation: CASSPGPRTSHLPDTQYF.

This clonotype was picked up many times. The chain uses TRBV2 and TRBJ2-1; no definite D call. Per germline, CDR1 SNHLY and CDR2 FYNNEI. The V and J ends lost 4 bases and 8 bases respectively, with 3 bases between them. The CDR3 contains 10 residues. The CDR3 spells CASSADEQFF. The CDR3 DNA reads TGTGCCAGCAGTGCGGATGAGCAGTTCTTC.

This clonotype was recorded at least ten times. The chain carries TRBV5-1 and TRBJ2-6; a possible D gene is TRBD1 (5 bases). Trimming pared 0 bases from V and 1 base from J, leaving 11 bases between. CDR1 SGHRS and CDR2 YFSETQ come from the germline V gene. This CDR3 has 17 amino acids. CDR3: CASSLDIPGSGANVLTF. CDR3 nucleotide sequence: TGCGCCAGCAGCTTGGATATCCCAGGGTCTGGGGCCAACGTCCTGACTTTC.

This clonotype showed up many times. The chain couples TRBV7-2 to TRBJ2-7; a weak D match, TRBD1 (6 bases). In germline, CDR1 is SGHTA, CDR2 FQGNSA. Trimming cost V 5 bases and J 10 bases, with 21 bases left between them. There are 14 residues in the CDR3. In nucleotides, the CDR3 is TGTGCCAGCAGCCAAATGGGGGCAGCCCTTATTCAGTACTTC. This sequence encodes CASSQMGAALIQYF.

This clonotype has only a few counts. The chain carries TRBV30 and TRBJ1-5; D unresolved. The CDR3 length is 13 residues. V was clipped by 0 bases and J by 1 base, with 4 bases between them. Germline CDR1 and CDR2: GTSNPN and SVGIG (reference sequence). The CDR3 DNA follows: TGTGCCTGGAGTGTACAGAGCAATCAGCCCCAGCATTTT. It encodes CAWSVQSNQPQHF.

This clonotype was recorded at least ten times. The junction shows a germline mismatch at one end, possibly a read error. This chain connects TRBV7-9 to TRBJ2-1; 9 positions agree with TRBD1. This CDR3 contains 15 residues. Per the germline V gene, CDR1 is SEHNR and CDR2 is FQNEAQ (reference sequence). CDR3 DNA sequence: TGTGCCAGCAGCATGGGGACAGGGTCCTCCAATGAGCAGTTCTTC. It is translated as CASSMGTGSSNEQFF.

For this clonotype: A much larger clonotype is one base distant, so this may be a read error. This rearrangement joins TRBV6-6 to TRBJ2-7; TRBD1 matches at 11 bases. The CDR3 is 15 amino acids. Trimming cost V 2 bases and J 5 bases; bases outside gene matches: 5. The germline gives CDR1 MNHNY, CDR2 SVGAGI (reference sequence). DNA of the CDR3: TGTGCCAGCAGTTACGGACAGGGGGCAGTCAACGAGCAGTACGTC. Protein: CASSYGQGAVNEQYV.

This clonotype was counted a few times. The rearrangement joins TRBV10-2 to TRBJ1-4; 8 bases map to TRBD1. Trimming at V came to 6 bases and at J to 4 bases, leaving 7 bases not matched to a gene. In germline, CDR1 is WSHSY, CDR2 SAAADI. The CDR3 runs to 15 residues. CDR3 loop: CASSDGDRLNEKLFF. The CDR3 bases are TGCGCCAGCAGCGACGGGGACAGGCTTAATGAAAAACTGTTTTTT.

For this clonotype: This clone may be a read error of a much larger clone one base away. The gene calls are TRBV6-2 or TRBV6-3 and TRBJ2-5; D perhaps matches TRBD1 (6 bases). The end of the DNA is better explained by TRBJ2-7, so the J call may be wrong. Germline V gene data show CDR1 as MNHEY and CDR2 as SVGEGT. CDR3 length: 16 residues. The chain's CDR3 is CTSSGWGPMDTYEQYF. In DNA, the CDR3 is TGTACCAGCAGTGGATGGGGGCCGATGGACACCTACGAGCAGTACTTC.

The chain is built from TRBV12-3 or TRBV12-4 and TRBJ1-2; 7 nucleotides match TRBD1. This CDR3 has 15 residues. V gave up 5 bases and J gave up 2 bases; unmatched junction bases: 8. Here the CDR3 reads CASSQWRDSNYGYTF. In nucleotides, the CDR3 is TGTGCCAGCAGTCAGTGGCGGGACAGCAACTATGGCTACACCTTC.

The J gene is TRBJ2-2, the V gene TRBV6-1; 9 positions match TRBD1. V lost 6 bases, J lost 4 bases, and 15 bases stayed unmatched. The CDR3 covers 18 residues. Germline V gene lookup returns CDR1 MNHNS and CDR2 SASEGT. The CDR3 loop is CASRSGYYRGQSTGELFF. The CDR3 DNA follows: TGTGCCAGCAGATCCGGGTATTACAGGGGGCAAAGCACCGGGGAGCTGTTTTTT.

On this clonotype itself: A read error may explain this, as a much larger clone is one base away. The J gene is TRBJ2-1, the V gene TRBV7-3; 11 bases are a match to TRBD2. CDR1 is SGHTA and CDR2 is FQGTGA in the germline V gene. The CDR3 totals 19 residues. The CDR3, as DNA: TGTGCCAGCAGCTTAGTCGGTGGGACTAGCGGCCTTTCCTACAATAAGCAGTTCTTC. Its translation: CASSLVGGTSGLSYNKQFF.

A note on this clonotype: A much larger clone is a single base away; this may be a read error. The chain employs TRBV6-6 and TRBJ2-7; D might be TRBD1 (7 bases). CDR3 length equals 14 residues. Germline V CDR1 and CDR2: MNHNY, SVGAGI (reference sequence). CDR3 loop: CASSLARGAYELYF. For the CDR3, the DNA is TGTGCCAGCAGCCTGGCCAGGGGGGCCTACGAGCTGTACTTC.

A few counts support this clonotype. This chain links TRBV20-1 with TRBJ2-1; D not certain. The CDR3 runs to 13 residues. Per the germline V gene, CDR1 is DFQATT and CDR2 is SNEGSKA (reference sequence). Trimming left V 5 bases short and J 3 bases short, with 11 bases between. For the CDR3, the DNA is TGCAGTGCTCGCCACGTCTTCTACAATGAGCAGTTCTTC. Translated: CSARHVFYNEQFF.